This T cell receptor beta chain appears in the sequencing data of a study of regulatory T cells in long-lasting Graves disease. From germline, CDR1 is DFQATT and CDR2 SNEGSKA (reference sequence). Trimming cost V 1 base and J 3 bases; bases outside gene matches: 7. The CDR3 loop spans 16 amino acids. Documented time point: newly diagnosed GD, antithyroid drugs for less than 3 months. PBMCs were the source of the RNA used for TCR sequencing. This clonotype was found many times. Arm-PCR of CDR3 regions and iRepertoire HTBI primers were used to build TCR beta libraries. TCRdb redid the calling of the multiplex PCR reads with MiXCR, one entry per CDR3 protein. The data contain some 500,000 distinct CDR3 sequences, roughly 13% of them singletons. The sample was also linked to a second study, of T cells in Graves' hyperthyroidism and ophthalmopathy.

This TCR derives from a man aged 30-40 years with Graves disease. The material sequenced was peripheral blood mononuclear cells (PBMCs), taken at new diagnosis, from a patient treated with antithyroid drugs. This chain uses TRBV20-1 with TRBJ2-1, with 9 bases identical to TRBD2. CDR3 bases: TGCAGTGCTAGAGCGGCCGGGACTAGCTACTACAATGAGCAGTTCTTC. This translates into CSARAAGTSYYNEQFF.